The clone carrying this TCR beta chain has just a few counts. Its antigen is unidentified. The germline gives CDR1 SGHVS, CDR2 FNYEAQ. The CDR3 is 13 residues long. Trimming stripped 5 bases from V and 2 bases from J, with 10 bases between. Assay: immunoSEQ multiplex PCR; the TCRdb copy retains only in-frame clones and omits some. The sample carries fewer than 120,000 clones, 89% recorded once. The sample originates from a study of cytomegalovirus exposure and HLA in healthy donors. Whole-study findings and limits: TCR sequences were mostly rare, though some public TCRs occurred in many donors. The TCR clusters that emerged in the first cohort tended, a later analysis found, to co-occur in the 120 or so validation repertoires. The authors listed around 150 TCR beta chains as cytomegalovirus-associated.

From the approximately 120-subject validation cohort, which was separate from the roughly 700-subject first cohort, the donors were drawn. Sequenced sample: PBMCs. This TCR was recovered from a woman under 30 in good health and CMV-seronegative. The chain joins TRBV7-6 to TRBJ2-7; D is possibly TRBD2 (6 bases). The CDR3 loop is CASSPRETYEQYF. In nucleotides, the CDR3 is TGTGCCAGCAGCCCTCGGGAGACCTACGAGCAGTACTTC.